This T cell receptor beta chain was identified during a study of T-cell reconstitution after alpha-beta-depleted transplantation in children. Study findings and constraints: Newly produced T cells mostly accounted for T-cell counts and diversity one year post-transplant.

In this sample, this clonotype turned up many times. What it binds is not known. The library targeted TCRbeta and was prepared with unique molecular identifiers. Each CDR3 protein is one row after TCRdb ran MiXCR on the PCR reads. The sample holds hundreds of thousands of distinct CDR3 sequences, nearly 8% seen once. Here the sequenced sample was peripheral blood, taken 360 days after TCRalphabeta/CD19-depleted stem cell transplant. The TCR comes from a female patient aged 2 to 10 who had a stem cell transplant for Fanconi anemia, so the T cells may come from the graft donor.

The CDR3: CASSFENRYEQYF. In DNA form, the CDR3 reads TGTGCCAGCAGCTTTGAAAACCGCTACGAGCAGTACTTC. This chain connects TRBV11-1 to TRBJ2-7; D is unresolved. The germline V and J ends were trimmed by 3 bases and 3 bases, with 9 bases remaining between them. The CDR3 loop spans 13 amino acids. Germline CDR1 and CDR2: SGHAT and FQDESV (reference sequence).